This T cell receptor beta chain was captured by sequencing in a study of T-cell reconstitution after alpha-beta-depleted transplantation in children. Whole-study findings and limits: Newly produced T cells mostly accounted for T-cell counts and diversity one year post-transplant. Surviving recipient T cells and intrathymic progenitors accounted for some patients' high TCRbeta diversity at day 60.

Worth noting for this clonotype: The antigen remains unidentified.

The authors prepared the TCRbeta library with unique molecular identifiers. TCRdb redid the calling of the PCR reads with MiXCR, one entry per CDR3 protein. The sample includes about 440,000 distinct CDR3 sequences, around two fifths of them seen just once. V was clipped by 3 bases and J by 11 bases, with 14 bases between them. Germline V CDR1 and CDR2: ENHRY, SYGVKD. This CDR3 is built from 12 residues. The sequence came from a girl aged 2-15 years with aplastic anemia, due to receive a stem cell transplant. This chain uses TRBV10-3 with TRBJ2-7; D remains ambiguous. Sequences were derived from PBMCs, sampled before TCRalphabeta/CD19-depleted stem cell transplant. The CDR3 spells CAISDSTGMEYF. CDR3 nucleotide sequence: TGTGCCATCAGTGATTCCACGGGCATGGAGTACTTC.